Presented here are 28 T cell receptor beta chains from one specimen sequenced in a study of blood T cell repertoires in COVID-19. Assay used: immunoSEQ multiplex PCR; TCRdb lists only in-frame clones, some missing. The data hold roughly 190,000 clones, with approximately 84% observed a single time. The sequenced material came from peripheral blood. Source of these receptors: a woman in her seventies with active or convalescent COVID-19.

The rearrangement links TRBV10-3 to TRBJ2-1; D is possibly TRBD2 (7 bases). CDR3 length equals 16 residues. Germline CDR1 is ENHRY and CDR2 is SYGVKD. The ends were cut back, 6 bases at V and 6 bases at J, with 21 bases in the middle. CDR3 bases: TGTGCCATCAGCCCAGAGGGGGGGGCAGGCAGCAATGAGCAGTTCTTC. Translation gives CAISPEGGAGSNEQFF.

The gene calls are TRBV5-1 and TRBJ2-7, with 9 bases identical to TRBD1. The CDR3 is 15 residues long. The germline CDR1 and CDR2 sequences are SGHRS and YFSETQ. The V and J ends lost 0 bases and 3 bases, in that order; junction bases with no gene match: 4. This CDR3 reads CASSLGGTGSYEQYF. The CDR3 DNA sequence: TGCGCCAGCAGCTTGGGGGGGACAGGGAGCTACGAGCAGTACTTC.

This clone was seen a single time. V is TRBV3-1 (or the pseudogene TRBV3-2) and J is TRBJ2-1, with 11 bases that match TRBD2. V was clipped by 6 bases and J by 8 bases; unmatched bases: 12. Germline V gives CDR1 LGHDT, CDR2 YNNKEL (reference sequence). The CDR3 contains 16 residues. The CDR3 spells CASSPTLAGVYDEQFF. The DNA of the CDR3 is TGTGCCAGCAGTCCAACACTAGCGGGAGTGTACGATGAGCAGTTCTTC.

J is TRBJ1-2 and V is TRBV14, with 7 bases lining up with TRBD1. The CDR3 is made up of 15 amino acids. Germline V gene sequence: CDR1 SGHDN, CDR2 FVKESK. With V trimmed by 4 bases and J by 2 bases, 7 bases remained unmatched. This CDR3 reads CASSPPGQINYGYTF. CDR3 nucleotides: TGTGCCAGCAGCCCTCCGGGACAGATAAACTATGGCTACACCTTC.

In the case of this clone: This sample also contains other DNA sequences that code for the same CDR3. V is TRBV20-1 and J is TRBJ2-3; D is ambiguous. The CDR3 spans 11 residues. CDR1 DFQATT and CDR2 SNEGSKA come from the germline V gene (reference sequence). The V end was cut by 6 bases, the J end by 5 bases, with 9 bases between. CDR3 sequence reads: CSASRGDTQYF. Here the CDR3 DNA reads TGCAGTGCGTCAAGAGGAGATACGCAGTATTTT.

The CDR3 region is CASIVQGIGYTF. CDR3 bases: TGTGCCAGCATTGTACAGGGGATCGGCTACACCTTC. This rearrangement joins TRBV6-5 to TRBJ1-2, with 7 nucleotides matching TRBD1. V lost 7 bases to trimming and J lost 8 bases; unmatched junction nucleotides: 7. CDR1 is MNHEY and CDR2 is SVGAGI in the germline V gene. The length of the CDR3 is 12 residues.

V gene TRBV19 combines with J gene TRBJ2-2; TRBD1 matches at 8 bases. There are 17 residues in the CDR3. The J segment lost 5 bases and the V segment lost 4 bases, leaving 12 bases of the junction unmatched. CDR1 is LNHDA, CDR2 SQIVND, per germline (reference sequence). The CDR3 nucleotides are TGTGCCAGTAGTAACTCCCAGGGGGCAGGGCCTACCGGGGAGCTGTTTTTT. Translating it yields CASSNSQGAGPTGELFF.

This rearrangement joins TRBV28 to TRBJ1-2; 9 bases map to TRBD1. CDR3 length: 16 amino acids. J gave up 12 bases and V 0 bases, and 14 bases lay outside the gene matches. Germline V gene data show CDR1 as MDHEN and CDR2 as SYDVKM. CDR3 sequence: CASSLWTGTGSIFNTF. The CDR3 region has the DNA TGTGCCAGCAGTTTATGGACCGGGACAGGGTCTATATTTAACACCTTC.

The rearrangement links TRBV24-1 to TRBJ1-2; possible D gene TRBD1, 6 bases. Germline CDR1 KGHDR, CDR2 SFDVKD. V was pared by 6 bases and J by 4 bases, with 8 bases between. The CDR3 contains 12 residues. CDR3 protein: CATSRGGYGYTF. In nucleotides, the CDR3 is TGTGCCACCAGTCGAGGGGGCTATGGCTACACCTTC.

V gene TRBV18 combines with J gene TRBJ2-1, with TRBD2 matching 7 bases. The V and J ends lost 2 bases and 1 base, in that order; junction bases with no gene match: 8. Looked up from germline, CDR1 is KGHSH and CDR2 is LQKENI. CDR3 length: 17 amino acids. CDR3 sequence reads: CASSPGSRESSYNEQFF. In DNA, the CDR3 is TGTGCCAGCTCACCAGGTTCGCGGGAGTCTTCCTACAATGAGCAGTTCTTC.

The chain links TRBV19 to TRBJ1-2; 8 nucleotides align to TRBD1. The germline CDR1 and CDR2 sequences are LNHDA and SQIVND (reference sequence). Unmatched junction bases numbered 7, after V lost 4 bases and J lost 6 bases. This CDR3 has 14 amino acids. CDR3 protein: CASSKWTGRNGYTF. As DNA, the CDR3 is TGTGCCAGTAGTAAATGGACAGGGAGGAATGGCTACACCTTC.

The CDR3 DNA sequence: TGTGCCAGCAGCCCCGGGGTCCCCTCCTACGAGCAGTACTTC. This sequence encodes CASSPGVPSYEQYF. The chain has TRBV7-2 and TRBJ2-7; the D gene is possibly TRBD2 (5 bases). Per the germline V gene, CDR1 is SGHTA and CDR2 is FQGNSA. Trimming took off 5 bases at V and 0 bases at J, with 11 bases between the two ends. This CDR3 is 14 amino acids long. Full variable domain (missing parts from reference TRBV7-2 and TRBJ2-7): GAGVSQSPSNKVTEKGKDVELRCDPISGHTALYWYRQSLGQGLEFLIYFQGNSAPDKSGLPSDRFSAERTGGSVSTLTIQRTQQEDSAVYLCASSPGVPSYEQYFGPGTRLTVT.

This rearrangement joins TRBV19 to TRBJ2-4, with TRBD1 matching over 9 bases. This CDR3 is built from 16 residues. Germline V gene lookup returns CDR1 LNHDA and CDR2 SQIVND (reference sequence). V shed 11 bases and J 3 bases; nucleotides not matched to a gene: 14. As DNA, the CDR3 is TGTGCCCTCAAGTCCGGGGGACAGGGTGACAAAAACATTCAGTACTTC. Translation: CALKSGGQGDKNIQYF. The full variable domain, with the rest looked up from reference TRBV19 and TRBJ2-4, is DGGITQSPKYLFRKEGQNVTLSCEQNLNHDAMYWYRQDPGQGLRLIYYSQIVNDFQKGDIAEGYSVSREKKESFPLTVTSAQKNPTAFYLCALKSGGQGDKNIQYFGAGTRLSVL.

This clone was observed once. This rearrangement joins TRBV5-4 to TRBJ2-2; 8 bases line up with TRBD1. V lost 4 bases to trimming and J lost 7 bases; unmatched junction nucleotides: 9. The CDR3 sequence is 15 residues long. Germline V gives CDR1 SGHNT, CDR2 YYREEE (reference sequence). The CDR3 region is CASSLTGARDGELFF. DNA for the CDR3: TGTGCCAGCAGCCTGACAGGGGCGCGGGACGGGGAGCTGTTTTTT.

The chain combines TRBV27 with TRBJ1-2; 11 bases map to TRBD1. This CDR3 has 16 amino acids. The germline gives CDR1 MNHEY, CDR2 SMNVEV (reference sequence). Losses at the gene ends were 0 bases for V and 4 bases for J; bases not matched to a gene: 4. The CDR3 DNA follows: TGTGCCAGCAGTTTATCTAGGGACAGGGGGGGCTATGGCTACACCTTC. It is translated as CASSLSRDRGGYGYTF.

This sequence joins TRBV6-2 or TRBV6-3 and TRBJ2-7; 7 nucleotides align to TRBD2. From germline, CDR1 is MNHEY and CDR2 SVGEGT. V was pared by 5 bases and J by 0 bases, with 22 bases of the junction left unmatched. The CDR3 extends over 20 amino acids. The CDR3: CASSEARGSGRSRNSYEQYF. CDR3 in DNA: TGTGCCAGCAGTGAGGCTCGGGGTAGCGGGCGATCCCGTAACTCCTACGAGCAGTACTTC.

J is TRBJ2-1 and V is TRBV10-3; 10 nucleotides align to TRBD2. Germline values: CDR1 ENHRY, CDR2 SYGVKD. With 6 bases clipped from V and 7 bases from J, the junction kept 6 bases outside the gene matches. The CDR3 extends over 14 amino acids. The CDR3 DNA reads TGTGCCATCAGCGGGACTAGCGTCGGTAATGAGCAGTTCTTC. Translation: CAISGTSVGNEQFF.

The table lists this clone with a few counts. The gene calls are TRBV11-3 and TRBJ2-1; tentatively, D is TRBD2 (6 bases). Germline V gives CDR1 SGHNT, CDR2 YENEEA. V was trimmed by 1 base and J by 3 bases, leaving 13 bases between them. CDR3 size: 16 residues. The CDR3 sequence: CASSLVLSGNYNEQFF. Here the CDR3 DNA reads TGTGCCAGCAGCTTAGTCCTTAGCGGAAACTACAATGAGCAGTTCTTC. The whole variable domain, remainder taken from reference TRBV11-3 and TRBJ2-1, is EAGVVQSPRYKIIEKKQPVAFWCNPISGHNTLYWYLQNLGQGPELLIRYENEEAVDDSQLPKDRFSAERLKGVDSTLKIQPAELGDSAVYLCASSLVLSGNYNEQFFGPGTRLTVL.

The gene calls are TRBV28 and TRBJ2-7; possibly TRBD1 for D (6 bases). This CDR3 region has 20 residues. Deletions cut 2 bases from V and 0 bases from J, with 26 bases between. Germline CDR1 and CDR2: MDHEN and SYDVKM. Here the CDR3 DNA reads TGTGCCAGCAGTTTACCGCACCCAGGGGAAACCGCCGTCAGCTCCTACGAGCAGTACTTC. Its translation is CASSLPHPGETAVSSYEQYF.

The chain couples TRBV19 to TRBJ2-7; D remains unclear. The CDR3 length is 14 residues. Trimming took off 5 bases at V and 2 bases at J, with 13 bases between the two ends. Germline V gives CDR1 LNHDA, CDR2 SQIVND (reference sequence). The CDR3 bases are TGTGCCAGTAGTTCCCAAACAAGCGCCTACGAGCAGTACTTC. It yields the protein CASSSQTSAYEQYF.

J is TRBJ2-5 and V is TRBV9, with D hard to call. Germline V gene data show CDR1 as SGDLS and CDR2 as YYNGEE. This CDR3 has 13 residues. V was clipped by 0 bases and J by 5 bases, with 8 bases between them. In DNA form, the CDR3 reads TGTGCCAGCAGCGTAGGGGTGAGGGAGACCCAGTACTTC. Translation: CASSVGVRETQYF.

The chain employs TRBV6-4 and TRBJ2-3, with 11 bases fitting TRBD2. CDR1 and CDR2 (germline): MRHNA, SNTAGT. The CDR3 sequence is 16 residues long. The V and J ends lost 5 bases and 3 bases, in that order; junction bases with no gene match: 7. CDR3 nucleotide sequence: TGTGCCAGCAGTCCTACTAGCGGGAGCCTGACAGATACGCAGTATTTT. Translating it yields CASSPTSGSLTDTQYF.

This rearrangement joins TRBV9 to TRBJ2-7; 9 positions agree with TRBD1. From germline, CDR1 is SGDLS and CDR2 YYNGEE. This CDR3 comprises 15 residues. J lost 2 bases, V lost 4 bases, and 7 bases had no gene match. The CDR3 nucleotides are TGTGCCAGCAGCCCCCACGGACAGGGGACCTACGAGCAGTACTTC. Translated, it gives CASSPHGQGTYEQYF.

J is TRBJ2-1 and V is TRBV2; a possible D gene is TRBD1 (8 bases). Germline V lookup: CDR1 SNHLY, CDR2 FYNNEI. The CDR3 totals 17 residues. V was pared by 5 bases and J by 6 bases, with 23 bases between. The DNA for the CDR3 is TGTGCCAGCAGTTACAGGGGGGGAGTCCTTCTCCGCAATGAGCAGTTCTTC. It codes for CASSYRGGVLLRNEQFF.

J is TRBJ1-6 and V is TRBV7-9; 8 bases align to TRBD1. The J segment lost 6 bases and the V segment lost 3 bases, leaving 4 bases of the junction unmatched. Germline V gene lookup returns CDR1 SEHNR and CDR2 FQNEAQ (reference sequence). The CDR3 totals 15 residues. CDR3 DNA sequence: TGTGCCAGCAGCTTCGGGACAGGCCGTAATTCACCCCTCCACTTT. Protein product: CASSFGTGRNSPLHF.

This clone was seen only once. The V and J genes are TRBV6-5 and TRBJ2-1; a weak D match, TRBD2 (5 bases). Germline V gene lookup returns CDR1 MNHEY and CDR2 SVGAGI. V lost 0 bases and J lost 7, with 16 bases in between. The CDR3 totals 16 residues. CDR3 bases: TGTGCCAGCAGTTACTCTGTGGCGGGTTTTGGAAATGAGCAGTTCTTC. Protein: CASSYSVAGFGNEQFF.

The chain employs TRBV7-2 and TRBJ2-2, with D unclear. V dropped 2 bases and J dropped 7 bases, with 5 bases sitting between them. Per the germline V gene, CDR1 is SGHTA and CDR2 is FQGNSA. The CDR3 is made up of 12 amino acids. CDR3 sequence: CASSLNIGELFF. Written as DNA, the CDR3 is TGTGCCAGCAGCTTAAATATCGGGGAGCTGTTTTTT.

The chain recombines TRBV28 with TRBJ2-5; 9 bases are shared with TRBD2. This CDR3 is built from 19 residues. CDR1 and CDR2 from the germline V gene are MDHEN and SYDVKM. The ends lost 5 bases at V and 2 bases at J; junction bases unmatched: 18. The CDR3 sequence is CASSPLVREGRVPQETQYF. The CDR3 coding sequence is TGTGCCAGCAGTCCTCTAGTGCGGGAGGGCCGAGTCCCGCAAGAGACCCAGTACTTC.